This T cell receptor (beta chain) was identified in a study of T cells in Graves' hyperthyroidism and ophthalmopathy (dated by TCRdb to between 2018 and 2021). Describing the broader study: Peripheral blood samples were taken at initial diagnosis, before any treatment was given. TCR V-J signatures able to tell the groups apart were searched for in a discovery cohort of some 97 patients, of whom under 45 had Graves' ophthalmopathy and under 65 had stable Graves' hyperthyroidism. Prospective prediction of ophthalmopathy was tested in an independent validation cohort of 18 to 20 hyperthyroidism patients and around 16 patients who later progressed to ophthalmopathy. The roughly 94 discovery patients were randomly split 7:3 into training and test sets. Thyroid tissue and blood T-cell repertoires from several Graves' hyperthyroidism patients were also compared in the study. Once sampling was done, hyperthyroidism patients were given methimazole at a starting dose of 30 mg daily, whereas ophthalmopathy patients were given high-dose intravenous methylprednisolone. The paper describes TCR Vbeta CDR3 sequencing of some 130 peripheral blood samples, made up of approximately 40 ophthalmopathy patients, more than 70 hyperthyroidism patients and 17 progressor patients.

This clonotype has ten or more counts. The clone's antigen remains unknown. The record has no base qualities; no much larger clone is one base away. In the ophthalmopathy patients, disease was moderately to severely active, with a Clinical Activity Score of 3 or more, a NOSPECS grade of 4 or more, and a duration of less than 3 months. Patients with uncontrolled infections, other autoimmune diseases, pregnancy or lactation were excluded. Clinical symptoms, serum thyroxine and TRAb, thyroid ultrasound, and orbital computed tomography formed the basis for the diagnoses. Ficoll-Paque density gradient centrifugation was used to isolate PBMCs from about 9.4 ml of fresh peripheral blood. Total RNA was extracted with Trizol reagent, and quality was checked on an Agilent 2100 Bioanalyzer. TCR beta CDR3 regions were amplified from RNA transcripts. For the first round of RT-PCR on the TCR CDR3, the HTBI primer set was used together with the Qiagen OneStep RT-PCR kit. A second multiplex PCR round built the libraries, followed by size selection and purification. The libraries were sequenced on an Illumina HiSeq2000 using paired-end 100 bp reads. From the authors' description of their analysis: Raw data were processed with SOAPnuke, discarding reads with adapters, uncalled bases, mean Phred below 15, or no exact constant-primer or identifier match. COPE v1.2.5 was used to merge the high-quality paired reads, and each unique nucleotide sequence was defined as a clonotype. Clonotypes were aligned to IMGT TRBV, TRBD and TRBJ reference segments using MiTCR v1.1. The analysis was restricted to V-J combinations with a frequency above 0.0001, which together covered about 99% of the repertoires. The TCS score was defined as F50 (clonal expansion) divided by E x V (chaos), with BLOSUM62-based TCRdist calculated between CDR3 peptides within each V-J. Welch's t-statistics and random forest reduced some 510 V-J features to 10 to 15, which were used in a naive Bayes classifier (R e1071). TCRdb ran its own pipeline on the public reads, namely fastp trimming at Q25 and MiXCR clone calling, and kept in-frame beta chains. Entries are consolidated by CDR3 protein sequence, retaining the most common genes and DNA. TCRdb's processing, not the authors' own work, is the source of the V and J calls. The sample table records around 350,000 distinct CDR3 sequences; roughly 15% of these occur just once. About 20% of the sample comes from the top ten.

Overall results and qualifications from the work: Ophthalmopathy was separated from stable hyperthyroidism by a 13 V-J signature model, with over 85% sensitivity and 81% to 82% specificity obtained in cross-validation and 80%/75% obtained in testing. Most expanded thyroid clonotypes (frequency above 0.001) were also detected in blood, suggesting blood repertoires may reflect thyroid immune responses. Sample size was not statistically predetermined, and blinding of investigators to group allocation was not performed. In validation, the model predicted progression to ophthalmopathy a median of approximately 6.3 months before onset, with roughly 68% sensitivity and around 76% specificity.

The CDR3 runs 13 amino acids, cysteine and phenylalanine included. Just CDR3 DNA is preserved here, 39 bases in frame from base 1. CDR1 and CDR2 were assigned from the germline V gene (reference sequence) as SGHAT and FQDESV. V is pared back by 0 bases and J by 8 bases, with 7 bases lying between the germline termini. Rearrangement joined TRBV11-1 to TRBJ1-4, with the D segment identity uncertain. The source is a woman aged 55-75 years with Graves' ophthalmopathy. Sequenced: blood. The nucleotide sequence is given as TGTGCCAGCAGCTTAGCCCACTCCGAAAAACTGTTTTTT. Translated, it reads CASSLAHSEKLFF.